This T cell receptor beta chain was captured in a study of shared clonotypes between healthy human individuals. Method: immunoSEQ multiplex PCR; TCRdb's copy keeps in-frame clones and lacks some. Of about 640,000 clones listed, about two thirds are singletons. Trimming removed 0 bases from V and 3 bases from J; junction bases left unmatched: 3. Looked up from germline, CDR1 is GTSNPN and CDR2 is SVGIG (reference sequence). CDR3 length equals 15 residues. As for this clone: Its antigen remains unidentified.

Study results and caveats: Across subsets, estimated richness was generally greater for naive than for memory populations.

Specimen: memory CD4+ T cells sorted from blood. This sample's subset: CD45RA-negative fraction. This receptor was identified in a woman aged 25 to 39 in good health. V is TRBV30 and J is TRBJ1-5; 9 bases fit TRBD1. The chain's CDR3 is CAWSVRDRVNQPQHF. Written as DNA, the CDR3 is TGTGCCTGGAGTGTACGGGACAGGGTCAATCAGCCCCAGCATTTT.